This TCR beta chain was observed in a study of T-cell reconstitution after alpha-beta-depleted transplantation in children. Regarding the study as a whole: Most T-cell counts and diversity one year after the transplant came from T cells that were newly produced. Alpha-beta T cells about two months after transplant reportedly derived from several hundred expanded graft clones.

A note on this clonotype: No antigen is known for it.

TCRbeta library construction was performed incorporating unique molecular identifiers. Using its own MiXCR run on the PCR reads, TCRdb lists one record per CDR3 protein. This table holds 750,000 to 950,000 distinct CDR3 sequences, 16% found once. The TCR sequence derives from a male patient aged 5 to 17 who had a stem cell transplant for acute lymphoblastic leukemia, so the T cells may come from the graft donor. The sample was PBMCs, mostly from graft donor cells, taken 360 days after TCRalphabeta/CD19-depleted stem cell transplant.

The CDR3 spells CAISESKAGGYNEQFF. The CDR3 region has the DNA TGTGCCATCAGTGAGTCGAAGGCAGGGGGTTACAATGAGCAGTTCTTC. The V and J genes are TRBV10-3 and TRBJ2-1, with TRBD1 matching over 7 bases. The CDR3 consists of 16 residues. V dropped 0 bases and J dropped 4; count of bases not matched to a gene: 6. Germline V gives CDR1 ENHRY, CDR2 SYGVKD.